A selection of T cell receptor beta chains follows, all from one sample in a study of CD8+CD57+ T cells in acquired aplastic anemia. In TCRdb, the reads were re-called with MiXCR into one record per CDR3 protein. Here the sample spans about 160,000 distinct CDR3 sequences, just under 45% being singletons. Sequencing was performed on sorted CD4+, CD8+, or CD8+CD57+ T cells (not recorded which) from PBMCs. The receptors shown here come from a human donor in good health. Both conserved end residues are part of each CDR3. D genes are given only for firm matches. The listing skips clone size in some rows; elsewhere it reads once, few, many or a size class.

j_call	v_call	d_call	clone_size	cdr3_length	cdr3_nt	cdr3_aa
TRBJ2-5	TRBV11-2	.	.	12	TGTGCCAGCAGCCGATTCCAAGAGACCCAGTACTTC	CASSRFQETQYF
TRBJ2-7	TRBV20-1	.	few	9	TGCAGTGCACGCTACGAGCAGTACTTC	CSARYEQYF
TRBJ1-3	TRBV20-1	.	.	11	TGCAGTGCTAGTTGGAGATCCACCATATATTTT	CSASWRSTIYF
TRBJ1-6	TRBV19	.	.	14	TGTGCCAGTAGCTACGGGGATGGTAATTCACCCCTCCACTTT	CASSYGDGNSPLHF
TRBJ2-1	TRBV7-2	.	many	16	TGTGCCAGCAGCCCACTTAGATTAGGGGGGGGGAATGAGCAGTTCTTC	CASSPLRLGGGNEQFF
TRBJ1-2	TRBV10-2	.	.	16	TGCGCCACCGAGAAGGGGGTACAGGGATTGGGCTATGGCTACACCTTC	CATEKGVQGLGYGYTF
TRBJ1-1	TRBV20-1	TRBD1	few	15	TGCAGTGCTAGAGCTGACAGGGGGCTGGACACTGAAGCTTTCTTT	CSARADRGLDTEAFF
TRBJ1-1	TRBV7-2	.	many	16	TGTGCCAGCAGCATTCGTCAGACGGTTCCGAACACTGAAGCTTTCTTT	CASSIRQTVPNTEAFF
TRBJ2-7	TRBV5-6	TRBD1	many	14	TGTGCCAGCAGCCCGGGGACAGGGTCATACGAGCAGTACTTC	CASSPGTGSYEQYF
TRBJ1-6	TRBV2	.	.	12	TGTGCCAGCAGTGAAATTGTTTCACCCCTCCACTTT	CASSEIVSPLHF
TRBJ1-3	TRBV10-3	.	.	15	TGTGCCATCAGAGGGGTCAGTGGCTCTGGAAACACCATATATTTT	CAIRGVSGSGNTIYF
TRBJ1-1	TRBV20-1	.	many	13	TGCAGTGCTAGTCGGGATTTGGGCACTGAAGCTTTCTTT	CSASRDLGTEAFF
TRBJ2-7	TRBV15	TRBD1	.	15	TGTGCCACCAGCAGAGATCAGGCAGGGGGCTACGAGCAGTACTTC	CATSRDQAGGYEQYF
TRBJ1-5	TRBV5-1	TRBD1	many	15	TGCGCCAGCAGCCCGGGACAGGGTATATTTCAGCCCCAGCATTTT	CASSPGQGIFQPQHF
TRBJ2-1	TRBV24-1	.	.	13	TGTGCCACCAGTGATCCACTCTACAATGAGCAGTTCTTC	CATSDPLYNEQFF
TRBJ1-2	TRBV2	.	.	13	TGTGCCAGCAGTTTAGCGGGCCGGTATGGCTACACCTTC	CASSLAGRYGYTF
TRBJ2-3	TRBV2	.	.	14	TGTGCCAGTCATCCCGGGGACCGTCACGGAACGCAGTATTTT	CASHPGDRHGTQYF
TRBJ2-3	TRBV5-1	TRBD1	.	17	TGCGCCAGCAGAGCCCCGGAACAGGGGGCGCATGCAGATACGCAGTATTTT	CASRAPEQGAHADTQYF
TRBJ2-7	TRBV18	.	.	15	TGTGTCAGCTCACCCCTAGTTACGGGATCGAGCGAGCAGTACTTC	CVSSPLVTGSSEQYF
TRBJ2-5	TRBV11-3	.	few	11	TGTGCCAGCAGTCGGGGCGAGACCCAGTACTTC	CASSRGETQYF
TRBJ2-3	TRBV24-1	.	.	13	TGTGCCACCAGTGATTTGGGGAGGAATACGCAGTATTTT	CATSDLGRNTQYF
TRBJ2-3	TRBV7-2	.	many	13	TGTGCCAGCAGCTTATCGCGAACAGATACGCAGTATTTT	CASSLSRTDTQYF
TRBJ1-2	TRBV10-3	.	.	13	TGTGCCACCGTTGGGGCAAACAACTATGGCTACACCTTC	CATVGANNYGYTF
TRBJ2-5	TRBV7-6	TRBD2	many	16	TGTGCCAGCAGCTTAGGCGAACCTAGCGGAAGAGAGACCCAGTACTTC	CASSLGEPSGRETQYF
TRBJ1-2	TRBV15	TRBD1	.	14	TGTGCCACCAGCAGGACACAGGGGGCTTTGGGCTACACCTTC	CATSRTQGALGYTF
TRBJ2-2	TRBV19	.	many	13	TGTGCCAGTAGTGACGACCCGGCCGGGGAGCTGTTTTTT	CASSDDPAGELFF
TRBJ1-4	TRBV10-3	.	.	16	TGTGCCATCAGTGAGTCGACCCTGCAGGGAGGTGAAAAACTGTTTTTT	CAISESTLQGGEKLFF
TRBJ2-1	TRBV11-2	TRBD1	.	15	TGTGCCAGCAGCTCGGACAGGGCGAACTACAATGAGCAGTTCTTC	CASSSDRANYNEQFF
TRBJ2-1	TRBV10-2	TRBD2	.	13	TGCGCCAACGGAGGACTAGTTTACAATGAGCAGTTCTTC	CANGGLVYNEQFF
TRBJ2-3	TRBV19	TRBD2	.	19	TGTGCCAGTTCGAACCGACCCGGGACTAGCGGGACGTTTACAGATACGCAGTATTTT	CASSNRPGTSGTFTDTQYF
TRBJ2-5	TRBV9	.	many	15	TGTGCCAGCAGCGTAGGAGGACCACCGCAAGAGACCCAGTACTTC	CASSVGGPPQETQYF
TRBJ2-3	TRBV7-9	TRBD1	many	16	TGTGCCAGCAGCCTAGGGGGCCCTTTTGAGGCAGATACGCAGTATTTT	CASSLGGPFEADTQYF
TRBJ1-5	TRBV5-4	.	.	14	TGTGCCAGCAGGCCAGGGACCGGGGATCAGCCCCAGCATTTT	CASRPGTGDQPQHF
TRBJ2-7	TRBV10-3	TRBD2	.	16	TGTGCCAGCAGTGACACGGGACTAGCGGGGGGCTACGAGCAGTACTTC	CASSDTGLAGGYEQYF
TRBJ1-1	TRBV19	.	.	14	TGTGCCAGTAGTATGGTACATCAGAACACTGAAGCTTTCTTT	CASSMVHQNTEAFF
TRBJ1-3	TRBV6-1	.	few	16	TGTGCCAGCAGGAACTGGGGCAGTCGCTCTGGAAACACCATATATTTT	CASRNWGSRSGNTIYF
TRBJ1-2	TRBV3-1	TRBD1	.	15	TGTGCCAGCAGCGACAGGGGGACCCGGAACTATGGCTACACCTTC	CASSDRGTRNYGYTF
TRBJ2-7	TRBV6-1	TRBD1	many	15	TGTGCCAGCAGTGCCCGGGACAGGGGGATACACGAGCAGTACTTC	CASSARDRGIHEQYF
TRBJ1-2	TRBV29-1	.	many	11	TGCAGCGTTGAAGATCTTAAAGGACGAACCTTC	CSVEDLKGRTF
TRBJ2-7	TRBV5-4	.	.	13	TGTGCCAGCAGCTTTAACGGAAACTACGAGCAGTACTTC	CASSFNGNYEQYF
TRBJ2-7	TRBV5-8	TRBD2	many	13	TGTGCCAGCACCATTAGCGGGGGGTACGAGCAGTACTTC	CASTISGGYEQYF
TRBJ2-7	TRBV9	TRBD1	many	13	TGTGCCAGCAGCGTAGTAGGGGGCGACGAGCAGTACTTC	CASSVVGGDEQYF
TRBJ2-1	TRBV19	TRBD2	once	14	TGTGCCTCAAGAGCGGGAGGGCTCTACAATGAGCAGTTCTTC	CASRAGGLYNEQFF